These 18 T cell receptor beta chains originate from one sample sequenced in a study of cytomegalovirus exposure and HLA in healthy donors. The study ran its PCR with 60 Vbeta and 13 Jbeta primers. Profiling relied on immunoSEQ multiplex PCR, and the TCRdb table lists in-frame clones only, not all of them. The sample has under 200,000 clones; approximately 80% are singletons. The specimen sequenced was PBMCs. These receptor sequences come from a woman aged 40 to 50 in good health and CMV-seropositive.

V usage is TRBV29-1 and J usage is TRBJ2-7; 7 positions agree with TRBD1. The CDR3 runs 12 residues. V lost 4 bases, J lost 6 bases, and 6 bases stayed unmatched. The germline V gene has CDR1 SQVTM and CDR2 ANQGSEA. The CDR3 sequence: CSVGDSTGEQYF. CDR3 DNA: TGCAGCGTTGGGGACAGTACCGGCGAGCAGTACTTC.

This chain links TRBV7-2 with TRBJ2-7; D gene unclear. V lost 1 base and J 9 bases, leaving 7 bases between the germline ends. Germline assignment: CDR1 SGHTA and CDR2 FQGNSA. This CDR3 region has 11 residues. CDR3 sequence reads: CASSLDVGQYF. CDR3 nucleotides: TGTGCCAGCAGCTTAGATGTCGGGCAGTACTTC.

The J gene is TRBJ1-1, the V gene TRBV19, with 7 bases identical to TRBD1. CDR3 length equals 15 residues. Looked up from germline, CDR1 is LNHDA and CDR2 is SQIVND (reference sequence). The trim removed 7 bases at V and 3 bases at J, leaving 11 bases unmatched. This chain's CDR3 is CASMPIDRADTEAFF. The CDR3 DNA sequence: TGTGCCAGTATGCCAATCGACAGGGCTGACACTGAAGCTTTCTTT.

This clone occurred once. The chain recombines TRBV5-1 with TRBJ2-3; TRBD2 matches 9 bases. The J segment lost 0 bases and the V segment lost 0 bases, leaving 5 bases of the junction unmatched. Germline V gives CDR1 SGHRS, CDR2 YFSETQ. The CDR3 length is 17 residues. The CDR3 coding sequence is TGCGCCAGCAGCTTGGGGTCTAGCGGGGCTAGCACAGATACGCAGTATTTT. Amino acids: CASSLGSSGASTDTQYF.

CDR3 sequence: CASSPLGGAGAIQETQYF. The CDR3 DNA is TGTGCCAGCAGTCCATTGGGAGGAGCGGGGGCCATCCAAGAGACCCAGTACTTC. The chain has TRBV28 and TRBJ2-5, with 8 bases identical to TRBD2. Germline trimming cut 5 bases from V and 1 base from J; bases unmatched to any gene: 15. The CDR3 sequence is 18 residues long. Germline assignment: CDR1 MDHEN and CDR2 SYDVKM.

This clone was seen a single time. The V gene is TRBV9, the J gene TRBJ2-7, with 10 positions matching TRBD2. CDR3 length: 16 amino acids. V lost 0 bases and J lost 4; bases outside the gene matches: 7. Germline V gives CDR1 SGDLS, CDR2 YYNGEE. The CDR3 sequence: CASSVEPSGSMYEQYF. Here the CDR3 DNA reads TGTGCCAGCAGCGTAGAGCCTAGCGGGAGCATGTACGAGCAGTACTTC.

The count of this clone is one. The V and J genes are TRBV6-5 and TRBJ2-5; 8 bases are a match to TRBD2. This CDR3 contains 15 residues. V lost 0 bases, J lost 5 bases, and 5 bases stayed unmatched. Germline values: CDR1 MNHEY, CDR2 SVGAGI. The CDR3, as DNA: TGTGCCAGCAGTTACTCGATCGGGGGGGCTGAGACCCAGTACTTC. Translated, it gives CASSYSIGGAETQYF.

V and J are TRBV28 and TRBJ1-1; D is unclear. This CDR3 is 14 amino acids long. V was pared by 6 bases and J by 1 base, with 12 bases between. Germline CDR1 MDHEN, CDR2 SYDVKM. The CDR3 loop reads CASSIEDTNTEAFF. The CDR3 nucleotides read TGTGCCAGCAGCATCGAGGATACGAACACTGAAGCTTTCTTT.

The chain couples TRBV7-2 to TRBJ2-2, with 10 positions matching TRBD2. The CDR3 length is 15 residues. The germline V gene encodes CDR1 SGHTA and CDR2 FQGNSA. The V gene end was trimmed by 10 bases and the J gene end by 9 bases; junction bases not matched to a gene: 14. CDR3 loop: CATQGTAGGPRELFF. The CDR3 region has the DNA TGTGCCACCCAAGGCACAGCGGGAGGGCCAAGGGAGCTGTTTTTT. The variable domain in full, with the rest retrieved from reference TRBV7-2 and TRBJ2-2, is GAGVSQSPSNKVTEKGKDVELRCDPISGHTALYWYRQSLGQGLEFLIYFQGNSAPDKSGLPSDRFSAERTGGSVSTLTIQRTQQEDSAVYLCATQGTAGGPRELFFGEGSRLTVL.

The rearrangement uses TRBV18 and TRBJ1-6; 8 positions agree with TRBD1. The V gene end was trimmed by 2 bases and the J gene end by 14 bases; junction bases not matched to a gene: 11. The CDR3 is 15 amino acids. The V gene's germline CDR1 is KGHSH and CDR2 LQKENI. The CDR3 DNA reads as TGTGCCAGCTCACCAGGACAGGCCATACAGGGGGCCCTCCACTTT. This translates into CASSPGQAIQGALHF.

This chain uses TRBV28 with TRBJ1-4; D remains ambiguous. There are 16 residues in the CDR3. The V end was cut by 8 bases, the J end by 1 base, with 17 bases between. Germline CDR1 and CDR2: MDHEN and SYDVKM. The CDR3, as DNA: TGTGCCAGCTCGAGTTTCGGGTTTTTAACTAATGAAAAACTGTTTTTT. Residues: CASSSFGFLTNEKLFF.

The V and J genes are TRBV2 and TRBJ2-1, with 11 bases identical to TRBD2. CDR3 length equals 14 residues. Germline V gene sequence: CDR1 SNHLY, CDR2 FYNNEI. J lost 4 bases, V lost 7 bases, and 3 bases had no gene match. CDR3 DNA sequence: TGTGCCAGCACTGGGACTAGCGGATACAATGAGCAGTTCTTC. It codes for CASTGTSGYNEQFF. Full variable domain (missing parts from reference TRBV2 and TRBJ2-1): EPEVTQTPSHQVTQMGQEVILRCVPISNHLYFYWYRQILGQKVEFLVSFYNNEISEKSEIFDDQFSVERPDGSNFTLKIRSTKLEDSAMYFCASTGTSGYNEQFFGPGTRLTVL.

This chain joins TRBV28 and TRBJ1-1; TRBD1 agrees at 8 bases. V shed 7 bases, J shed 4 bases, and the junction held 8 bases outside the gene matches. The CDR3 spans 14 residues. CDR1 is MDHEN and CDR2 is SYDVKM in the germline V gene. The CDR3 here is CASTLDRGGTEAFF. Written as DNA, the CDR3 is TGTGCCAGCACCCTAGACAGGGGCGGCACTGAAGCTTTCTTT.

The rearrangement joins TRBV7-9 to TRBJ1-1, with D tentatively TRBD1 (6 bases). This CDR3 comprises 17 residues. Between the trimmed V and J ends, which lost 2 bases and 1 base, there was a span of 17 bases. CDR1 and CDR2 (germline): SEHNR, FQNEAQ (reference sequence). In DNA form, the CDR3 reads TGTGCCAGCAGCTTAACCTACTCACAGGGATCGAACACTGAAGCTTTCTTT. Its protein is CASSLTYSQGSNTEAFF.

The rearrangement links TRBV20-1 to TRBJ1-2, with D hard to call. The CDR3 extends over 11 amino acids. CDR1 and CDR2 (germline): DFQATT, SNEGSKA (reference sequence). V gave up 1 base and J gave up 8 bases, with 8 bases separating them. The CDR3 protein is CSARAGEGYTF. CDR3 bases: TGCAGTGCTAGAGCCGGGGAGGGCTACACCTTC.

The V gene is TRBV6-5, the J gene TRBJ2-3; 8 bases are a match to TRBD2. The CDR3 runs 16 residues. Germline V gives CDR1 MNHEY, CDR2 SVGAGI. Losses at the gene ends were 2 bases for V and 9 bases for J; bases not matched to a gene: 13. The CDR3 DNA reads TGTGCCAGCAGTTACGATCCGGGGGGGCTTCGGGGGACGCAGTATTTT. Translated, it gives CASSYDPGGLRGTQYF.

The rearrangement links TRBV6-5 to TRBJ1-2; no clear D gene. The CDR3 has 11 residues. V was cut by 7 bases and J by 7 bases, with 10 bases left in between. Germline V lookup: CDR1 MNHEY, CDR2 SVGAGI. The CDR3 DNA is TGTGCCAGCATAACAGACGCTGGCTACACCTTC. It translates to CASITDAGYTF.

This rearrangement joins TRBV6-5 to TRBJ2-3; D might be TRBD1 (5 bases). Per germline, CDR1 MNHEY and CDR2 SVGAGI. Trimming removed 7 bases at V and 5 bases at J, with 16 bases between. This CDR3 is built from 14 residues. As DNA, the CDR3 is TGTGCCAGCAACCCCCGACAGTCCCTAGATACGCAGTATTTT. Translated: CASNPRQSLDTQYF.